This is a list of T cell receptor beta chains from one sample in a study of T cell changes during pregnancy in multiple sclerosis. Measured with immunoSEQ multiplex PCR; TCRdb has only the in-frame clones, and not every one. The data hold about 120,000 clones, with approximately 95% observed a single time. The sequencing here drew on peripheral blood, taken before pregnancy. Receptors originate from a female donor with multiple sclerosis, enrolled in a pregnancy study. CDR3s include the opening cysteine and the closing phenylalanine or tryptophan. The D gene is left open where the match is weak. Some rows mark clone size as missing; the rest say once, few, many or name a class of expanded clone.

J,V,size,D,CDR3,DNA
TRBJ2-2,TRBV27,NA,NA,CASSLGYRVGQNTGELFF,TGTGCCAGCAGTTTAGGATATAGAGTAGGACAGAACACCGGGGAGCTGTTTTTT
TRBJ2-1,TRBV19,NA,NA,CASSRGSDYNEQFF,TGTGCCAGTAGCCGCGGTAGCGACTACAATGAGCAGTTCTTC
TRBJ1-2,TRBV30,once,NA,CAWSRGRVYNYGYTF,TGTGCCTGGAGTCGGGGGAGGGTTTATAACTATGGCTACACCTTC
TRBJ2-1,TRBV29-1,NA,NA,CSVEGVWGRTIDNEQFF,TGCAGCGTTGAAGGGGTGTGGGGGAGGACAATCGACAATGAGCAGTTCTTC
TRBJ2-2,TRBV7-2,NA,NA,CASSPGLYTGELFF,TGTGCCAGCAGCCCAGGCCTTTACACCGGGGAGCTGTTTTTT
TRBJ2-7,TRBV30,NA,TRBD1,CAWSRQGNEQYF,TGTGCCTGGAGTCGACAGGGTAACGAGCAGTACTTC
TRBJ1-5,TRBV15,NA,TRBD1,CATSKKLRGVSNQPQHF,TGTGCCACCAGCAAAAAACTCAGGGGGGTGAGCAATCAGCCCCAGCATTTT
TRBJ2-2,TRBV7-9,NA,TRBD1,CASSLGQGFAGELFF,TGTGCCAGCAGCTTGGGACAGGGCTTCGCCGGGGAGCTGTTTTTT
TRBJ1-2,TRBV14,few,NA,CASSQGLDASYGYTF,TGTGCCAGCAGCCAAGGCCTAGACGCCTCCTATGGCTACACCTTC
TRBJ2-2,TRBV18,NA,NA,CASSPSRQTNTGELFF,TGTGCCAGCTCACCGTCCAGGCAAACGAACACCGGGGAGCTGTTTTTT
TRBJ2-1,TRBV9,NA,NA,CASSVGSALEGYNEQFF,TGTGCCAGCAGCGTAGGTTCGGCCTTGGAGGGATACAATGAGCAGTTCTTC
TRBJ1-1,TRBV19,NA,TRBD1,CASSIESRGNAEAFF,TGTGCCAGTAGTATAGAAAGCAGGGGGAATGCTGAAGCTTTCTTT
TRBJ1-2,TRBV10-3,NA,NA,CAISDPRDNSYGYTF,TGTGCCATCAGTGACCCGAGGGACAACTCCTATGGCTACACCTTC
TRBJ1-2,TRBV5-1,NA,NA,CASSLDPSSQNYGYTF,TGCGCCAGCAGCCTAGACCCCTCCTCCCAAAACTATGGCTACACCTTC
TRBJ2-2,TRBV18,NA,TRBD1,CASSPRQGRTNTGELFF,TGTGCCAGCTCGCCAAGACAGGGGCGGACGAACACCGGGGAGCTGTTTTTT
TRBJ1-5,TRBV5-1,NA,TRBD1,CASSLGDRTLGQPQHF,TGCGCCAGCAGCTTGGGGGACAGAACTTTGGGCCAGCCCCAGCATTTT
TRBJ1-2,TRBV5-1,NA,TRBD1,CASSLAAGGVYGYTF,TGCGCCAGCAGCTTGGCCGCAGGGGGAGTCTATGGCTACACCTTC
TRBJ2-7,TRBV27,NA,NA,CASSMDSLTYEQYF,TGTGCCAGCAGTATGGACAGCCTCACCTACGAGCAGTACTTC
TRBJ2-7,TRBV13,NA,TRBD1,CASSPTGTGRPEQYF,TGTGCCAGCAGCCCCACCGGGACAGGCCGTCCTGAGCAGTACTTC
TRBJ1-2,TRBV27,NA,TRBD1,CASGSGTGGRGYTF,TGTGCCAGCGGCTCCGGGACAGGGGGCCGCGGCTACACCTTC
TRBJ2-5,TRBV5-4,NA,TRBD2,CASSSGTSRETQYF,TGTGCCAGCAGCTCAGGGACTAGCCGGGAGACCCAGTACTTC
TRBJ2-5,TRBV5-1,once,NA,CASSLGQTETQYF,TGCGCCAGCAGCTTGGGACAGACAGAGACCCAGTACTTC
TRBJ2-5,TRBV30,NA,NA,CAGTVGGTQYF,TGTGCCGGAACCGTTGGAGGGACCCAGTACTTC
TRBJ2-7,TRBV11-2,NA,TRBD2,CASSLDSGRVFSYEQYF,TGTGCCAGCAGCTTAGATAGCGGGAGGGTATTTTCCTACGAGCAGTACTTC
TRBJ1-2,TRBV2,once,TRBD1,CASSEGQGTGYGYTF,TGTGCCAGCAGTGAGGGACAGGGAACGGGCTATGGCTACACCTTC
TRBJ1-2,TRBV7-9,NA,TRBD1,CASGSGGQAGYGYTF,TGTGCCAGCGGAAGTGGGGGACAGGCAGGCTATGGCTACACCTTC
TRBJ2-2,TRBV27,NA,NA,CASSSQTGELFF,TGTGCCAGCAGTTCCCAAACCGGGGAGCTGTTTTTT
TRBJ2-5,TRBV4-1,NA,TRBD2,CASSQPGRALQETQYF,TGCGCCAGCAGCCAACCTGGGAGGGCCCTCCAAGAGACCCAGTACTTC
TRBJ1-1,TRBV5-6,once,NA,CASSPTGSTEAFF,TGTGCCAGCAGCCCAACAGGGAGTACTGAAGCTTTCTTT
TRBJ1-1,TRBV18,NA,TRBD1,CASSRDRVMAFF,TGTGCCAGCTCGCGGGACAGGGTAATGGCTTTCTTT
TRBJ1-6,TRBV5-1,NA,NA,CASSLAGQGRGSPLHF,TGCGCCAGCAGCTTGGCCGGGCAGGGAAGAGGTTCACCCCTCCACTTT
TRBJ1-4,TRBV5-1,NA,TRBD1,CASRPQGATNEKLFF,TGCGCCAGCAGACCACAGGGGGCAACTAATGAAAAACTGTTTTTT
TRBJ1-2,TRBV9,NA,NA,CASSQGRAAEIGYTF,TGTGCCAGCAGCCAGGGTCGGGCGGCGGAAATCGGCTACACCTTC
TRBJ1-3,TRBV5-1,NA,TRBD1,CASKTGGGEGTIYF,TGCGCCAGCAAGACAGGGGGCGGCGAGGGCACCATATATTTT
TRBJ1-5,TRBV27,NA,NA,CASSKGGGSQPQHF,TGTGCCAGCAGTAAGGGGGGGGGAAGTCAGCCCCAGCATTTT
TRBJ2-2,TRBV19,few,TRBD1,CASIGTGDTGELFF,TGTGCCAGTATTGGGACAGGGGATACCGGGGAGCTGTTTTTT
TRBJ1-2,TRBV11-2,NA,NA,CASSSYPGDGYTF,TGTGCCAGCAGCTCATACCCCGGGGATGGCTACACCTTC
TRBJ2-7,TRBV7-8,NA,TRBD1,CASSLSQGNSYEQYF,TGTGCCAGCAGCTTATCACAGGGGAACTCCTACGAGCAGTACTTC
TRBJ2-5,TRBV2,NA,TRBD1,CASSALQGLEETQYF,TGTGCCAGCAGTGCTTTACAGGGGTTAGAGGAGACCCAGTACTTC
TRBJ2-3,TRBV14,once,NA,CASSQQGDTQYF,TGTGCCAGCAGCCAACAGGGTGATACGCAGTATTTT
TRBJ2-1,TRBV6-5,NA,TRBD2,CARCKSGGVVNEQFF,TGTGCCAGATGCAAGTCGGGGGGAGTGGTTAATGAGCAGTTCTTC
TRBJ1-5,TRBV7-8,NA,NA,CASSLVVGDSNQPQHF,TGTGCCAGCAGCTTAGTTGTAGGGGATAGCAATCAGCCCCAGCATTTT
TRBJ2-3,TRBV27,NA,NA,CASSASGATSTDTQYF,TGTGCCAGCAGTGCTTCAGGGGCCACTAGCACAGATACGCAGTATTTT
TRBJ2-3,TRBV30,NA,NA,CAWRVGSGYTQYF,TGTGCCTGGAGGGTGGGCTCCGGTTATACGCAGTATTTT
TRBJ2-7,TRBV30,once,TRBD2,CAWSVGSGGYEQYF,TGTGCCTGGAGTGTGGGTAGCGGGGGGTACGAGCAGTACTTC
TRBJ1-1,TRBV2,once,NA,CADEWGGRGVNTEAFF,TGTGCCGACGAATGGGGGGGGCGAGGAGTGAACACTGAAGCTTTCTTT
TRBJ2-7,TRBV18,NA,NA,CASHDSFSSYEQYF,TGTGCCAGCCACGACAGTTTTAGCTCCTACGAGCAGTACTTC
TRBJ2-1,TRBV6-5,NA,NA,CASSTLEVSYNEQFF,TGTGCCAGCAGCACCCTAGAGGTATCCTACAATGAGCAGTTCTTC
TRBJ1-3,TRBV2,NA,NA,CAILQGEGNTIYF,TGTGCCATACTACAGGGAGAGGGAAACACCATATATTTT
TRBJ1-2,TRBV10-3,NA,TRBD1,CAISDTDRAFLYGYTF,TGTGCCATCAGTGATACCGACAGGGCATTCCTCTATGGCTACACCTTC
TRBJ2-1,TRBV7-2,NA,NA,CASSPRGGAYNEQFF,TGTGCCAGCAGCCCCCGAGGAGGGGCATACAATGAGCAGTTCTTC